This entry features one T cell receptor beta chain sequence. The study ran its PCR with 60 Vbeta and 13 Jbeta primers. The repertoire was sequenced with immunoSEQ multiplex PCR; TCRdb's copy has only in-frame clones and lacks some. This sample carries approximately 100,000 clones, more than 60% of them seen once, and the ten largest clones take roughly 2.5%. CDR1 and CDR2 from the germline V gene are MNHEY and SMNVEV (reference sequence). This CDR3 spans 13 amino acids. V lost 6 bases, J lost 2 bases, and 11 bases lay in between. This sample is drawn from a study of cytomegalovirus exposure and HLA in healthy donors.

The V call is TRBV27, the J call TRBJ2-7, with D possibly being TRBD2 (5 bases). Sequencing input: PBMCs. The TCR comes from a female donor in good health and CMV-seronegative. The chain's CDR3 is CASRPHGAYEQYF. The CDR3, as DNA: TGTGCCAGCAGGCCCCACGGGGCCTACGAGCAGTACTTC.